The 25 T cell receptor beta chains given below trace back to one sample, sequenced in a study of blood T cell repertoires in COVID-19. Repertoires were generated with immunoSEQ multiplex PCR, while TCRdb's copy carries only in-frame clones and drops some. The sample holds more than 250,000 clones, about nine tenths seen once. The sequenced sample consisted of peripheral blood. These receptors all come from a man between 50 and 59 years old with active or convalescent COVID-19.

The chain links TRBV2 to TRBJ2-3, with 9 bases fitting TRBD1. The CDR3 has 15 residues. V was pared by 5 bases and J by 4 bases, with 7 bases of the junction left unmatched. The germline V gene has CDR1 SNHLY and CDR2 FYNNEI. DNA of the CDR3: TGTGCCAGCAGTCTGGGACAGGGCTTCGCAGATACGCAGTATTTT. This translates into CASSLGQGFADTQYF.

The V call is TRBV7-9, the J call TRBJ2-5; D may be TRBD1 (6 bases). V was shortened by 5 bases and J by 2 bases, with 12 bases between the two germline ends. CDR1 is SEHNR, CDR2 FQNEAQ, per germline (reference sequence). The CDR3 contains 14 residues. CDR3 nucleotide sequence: TGTGCCAGCAGCCCATCAGGGGTTCAAGAGACCCAGTACTTC. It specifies CASSPSGVQETQYF. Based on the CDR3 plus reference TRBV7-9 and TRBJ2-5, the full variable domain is DTGVSQNPRHKITKRGQNVTFRCDPISEHNRLYWYRQTLGQGPEFLTYFQNEAQLEKSRLLSDRFSAERPKGSFSTLEIQRTEQGDSAMYLCASSPSGVQETQYFGPGTRLLVL.

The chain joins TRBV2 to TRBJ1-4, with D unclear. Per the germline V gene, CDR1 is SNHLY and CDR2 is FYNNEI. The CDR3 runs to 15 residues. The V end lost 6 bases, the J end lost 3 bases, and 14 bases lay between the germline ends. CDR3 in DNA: TGTGCCAGCAGAACCGAAGTGTTAGCTAATGAAAAACTGTTTTTT. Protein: CASRTEVLANEKLFF.

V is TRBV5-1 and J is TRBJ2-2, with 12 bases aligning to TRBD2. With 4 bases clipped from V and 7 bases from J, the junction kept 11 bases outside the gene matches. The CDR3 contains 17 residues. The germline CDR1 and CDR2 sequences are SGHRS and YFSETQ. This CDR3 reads CASSHGLAGQTGGELFF. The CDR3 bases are TGCGCCAGCAGCCACGGACTAGCGGGGCAAACAGGCGGGGAGCTGTTTTTT. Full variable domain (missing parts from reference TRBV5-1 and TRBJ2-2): KAGVTQTPRYLIKTRGQQVTLSCSPISGHRSVSWYQQTPGQGLQFLFEYFSETQRNKGNFPGRFSGRQFSNSRSEMNVSTLELGDSALYLCASSHGLAGQTGGELFFGEGSRLTVL.

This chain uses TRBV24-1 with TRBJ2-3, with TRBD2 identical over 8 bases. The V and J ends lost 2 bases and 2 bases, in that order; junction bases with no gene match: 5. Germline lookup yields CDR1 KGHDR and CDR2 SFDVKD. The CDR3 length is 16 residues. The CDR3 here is CATSDSGGRFTDTQYF. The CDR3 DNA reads TGTGCCACCAGTGATTCGGGGGGGAGGTTCACAGATACGCAGTATTTT.

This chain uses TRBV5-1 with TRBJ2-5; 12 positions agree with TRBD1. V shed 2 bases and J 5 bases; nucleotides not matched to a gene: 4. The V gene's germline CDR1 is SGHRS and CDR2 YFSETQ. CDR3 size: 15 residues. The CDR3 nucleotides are TGCGCCAGCAGCTTCCGGGACAGGGGGCGGGAGACCCAGTACTTC. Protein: CASSFRDRGRETQYF.

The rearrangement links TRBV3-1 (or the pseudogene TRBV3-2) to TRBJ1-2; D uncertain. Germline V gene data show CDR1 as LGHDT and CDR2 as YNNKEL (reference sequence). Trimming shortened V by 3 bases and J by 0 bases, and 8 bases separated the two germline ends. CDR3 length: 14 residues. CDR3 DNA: TGTGCCAGCAGCCACCGGACTGCTAACTATGGCTACACCTTC. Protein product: CASSHRTANYGYTF.

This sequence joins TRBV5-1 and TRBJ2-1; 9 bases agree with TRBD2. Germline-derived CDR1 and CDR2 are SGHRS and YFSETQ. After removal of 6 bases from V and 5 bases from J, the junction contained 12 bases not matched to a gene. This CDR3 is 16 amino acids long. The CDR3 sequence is CASKSLGLAIDNEQFF. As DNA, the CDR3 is TGCGCCAGCAAGAGCCTCGGACTAGCGATAGACAATGAGCAGTTCTTC. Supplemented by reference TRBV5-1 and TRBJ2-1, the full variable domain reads KAGVTQTPRYLIKTRGQQVTLSCSPISGHRSVSWYQQTPGQGLQFLFEYFSETQRNKGNFPGRFSGRQFSNSRSEMNVSTLELGDSALYLCASKSLGLAIDNEQFFGPGTRLTVL.

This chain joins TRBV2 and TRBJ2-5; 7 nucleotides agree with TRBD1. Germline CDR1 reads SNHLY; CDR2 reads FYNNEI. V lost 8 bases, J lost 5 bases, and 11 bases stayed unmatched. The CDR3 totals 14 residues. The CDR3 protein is CASREGTVGETQYF. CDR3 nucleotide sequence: TGTGCCAGCCGCGAAGGGACAGTGGGGGAGACCCAGTACTTC.

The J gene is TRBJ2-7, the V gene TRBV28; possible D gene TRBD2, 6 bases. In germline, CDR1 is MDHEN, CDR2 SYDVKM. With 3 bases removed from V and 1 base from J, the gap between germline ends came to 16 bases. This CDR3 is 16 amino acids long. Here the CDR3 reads CASSFRASALSYEQYF. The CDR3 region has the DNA TGTGCCAGCAGTTTTCGGGCTAGCGCCCTTTCCTACGAGCAGTACTTC.

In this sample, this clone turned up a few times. The CDR3 bases are TGTGCCAGCAGCTTGCCACAGGATAATTCACCCCTCCACTTT. Amino acids: CASSLPQDNSPLHF. V is TRBV5-4 and J is TRBJ1-6; maybe TRBD1 (5 bases). The V end lost 1 base, the J end lost 5 bases, and 7 bases lay between the germline ends. The CDR3 is 14 amino acids. Germline values: CDR1 SGHNT, CDR2 YYREEE (reference sequence).

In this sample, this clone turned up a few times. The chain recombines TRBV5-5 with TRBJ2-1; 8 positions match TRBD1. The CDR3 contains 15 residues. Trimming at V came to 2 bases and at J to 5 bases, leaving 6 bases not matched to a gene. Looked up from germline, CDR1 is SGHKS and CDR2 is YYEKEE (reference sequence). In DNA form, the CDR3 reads TGTGCCAGCAGCTTCGGACAGGGTGTGGACAATGAGCAGTTCTTC. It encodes CASSFGQGVDNEQFF.

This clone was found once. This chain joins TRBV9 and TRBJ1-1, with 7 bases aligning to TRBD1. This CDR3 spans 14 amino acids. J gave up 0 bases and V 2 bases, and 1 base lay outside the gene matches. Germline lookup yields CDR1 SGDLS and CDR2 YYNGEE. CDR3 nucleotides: TGTGCCAGCAGCGTCGGGACAGTGAACACTGAAGCTTTCTTT. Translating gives CASSVGTVNTEAFF.

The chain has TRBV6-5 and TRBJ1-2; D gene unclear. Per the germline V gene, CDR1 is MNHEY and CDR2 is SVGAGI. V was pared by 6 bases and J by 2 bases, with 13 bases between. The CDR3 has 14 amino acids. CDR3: CASSSETGNYGYTF. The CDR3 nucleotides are TGTGCCAGCAGCTCCGAGACGGGGAACTATGGCTACACCTTC.

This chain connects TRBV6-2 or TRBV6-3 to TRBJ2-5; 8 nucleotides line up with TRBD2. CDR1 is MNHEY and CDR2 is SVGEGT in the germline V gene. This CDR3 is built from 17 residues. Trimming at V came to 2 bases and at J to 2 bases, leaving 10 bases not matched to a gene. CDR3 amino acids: CASSYAGAGASQETQYF. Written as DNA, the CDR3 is TGTGCCAGCAGTTACGCGGGAGCGGGGGCATCACAAGAGACCCAGTACTTC.

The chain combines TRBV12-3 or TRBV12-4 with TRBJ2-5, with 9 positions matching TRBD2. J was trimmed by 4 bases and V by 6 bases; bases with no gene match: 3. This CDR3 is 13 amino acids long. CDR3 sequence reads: CASSLLAGETQYF. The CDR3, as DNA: TGTGCCAGCAGCCTACTAGCGGGAGAGACCCAGTACTTC.

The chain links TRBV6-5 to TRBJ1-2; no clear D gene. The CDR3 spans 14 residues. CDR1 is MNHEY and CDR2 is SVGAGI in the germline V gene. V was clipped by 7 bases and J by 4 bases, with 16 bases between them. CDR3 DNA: TGTGCCAGCATCCCTCCGAGTCGCCTCTATGGCTACACCTTC. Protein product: CASIPPSRLYGYTF.

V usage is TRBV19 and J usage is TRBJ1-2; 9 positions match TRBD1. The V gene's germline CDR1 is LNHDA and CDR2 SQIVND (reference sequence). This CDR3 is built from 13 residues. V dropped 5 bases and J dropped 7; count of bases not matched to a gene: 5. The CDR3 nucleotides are TGTGCCAGTAGTCCACAGGGGGCGCGTGGCTACACCTTC. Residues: CASSPQGARGYTF.

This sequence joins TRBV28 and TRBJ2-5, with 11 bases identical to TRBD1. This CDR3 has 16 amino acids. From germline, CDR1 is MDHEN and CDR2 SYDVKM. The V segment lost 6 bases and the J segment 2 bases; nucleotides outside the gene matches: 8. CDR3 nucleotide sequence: TGTGCCAGCAGCTCCGAGGGACAGGGGGTTCAAGAGACCCAGTACTTC. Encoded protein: CASSSEGQGVQETQYF.

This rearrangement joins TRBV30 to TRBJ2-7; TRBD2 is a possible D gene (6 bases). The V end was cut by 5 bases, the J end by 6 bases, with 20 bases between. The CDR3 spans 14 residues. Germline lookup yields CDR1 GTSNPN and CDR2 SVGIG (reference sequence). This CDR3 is CAWGLGVGTGEQYF. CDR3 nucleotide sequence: TGTGCCTGGGGCTTAGGAGTAGGGACTGGCGAGCAGTACTTC.

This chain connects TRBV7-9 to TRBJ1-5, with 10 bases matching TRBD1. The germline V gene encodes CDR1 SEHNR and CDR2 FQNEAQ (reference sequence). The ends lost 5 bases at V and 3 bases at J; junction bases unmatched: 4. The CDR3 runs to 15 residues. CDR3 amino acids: CASSQGQGYNQPQHF. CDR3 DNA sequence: TGTGCCAGCAGCCAGGGACAGGGGTACAATCAGCCCCAGCATTTT.

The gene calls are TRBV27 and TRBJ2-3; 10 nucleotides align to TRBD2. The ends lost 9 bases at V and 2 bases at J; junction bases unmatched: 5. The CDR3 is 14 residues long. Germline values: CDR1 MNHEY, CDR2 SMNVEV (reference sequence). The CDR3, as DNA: TGTGCCAGTAAAAGCGGGAGGGCCACAGATACGCAGTATTTT. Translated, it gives CASKSGRATDTQYF.

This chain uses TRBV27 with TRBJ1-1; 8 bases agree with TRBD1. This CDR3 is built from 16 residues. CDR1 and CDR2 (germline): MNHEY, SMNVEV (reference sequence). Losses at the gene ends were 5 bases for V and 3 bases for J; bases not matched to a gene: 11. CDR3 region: CASSRFGQGTDTEAFF. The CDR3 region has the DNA TGTGCCAGCAGTAGATTTGGACAGGGTACGGACACTGAAGCTTTCTTT.

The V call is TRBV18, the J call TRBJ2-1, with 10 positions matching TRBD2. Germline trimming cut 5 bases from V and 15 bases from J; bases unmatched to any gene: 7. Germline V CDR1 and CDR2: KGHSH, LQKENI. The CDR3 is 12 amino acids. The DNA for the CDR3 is TGTGCCAGCTCAACCGAGCGGGAGGGCATGTTCTTC. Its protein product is CASSTEREGMFF.

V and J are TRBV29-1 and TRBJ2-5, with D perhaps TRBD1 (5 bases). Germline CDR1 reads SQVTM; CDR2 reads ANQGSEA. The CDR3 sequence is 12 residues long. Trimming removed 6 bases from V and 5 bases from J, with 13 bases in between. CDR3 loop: CSVAGSRETQYF. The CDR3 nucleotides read TGCAGCGTGGCAGGGTCGCGGGAGACCCAGTACTTC. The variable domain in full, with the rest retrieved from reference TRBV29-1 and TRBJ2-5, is SAVISQKPSRDICQRGTSLTIQCQVDSQVTMMFWYRQQPGQSLTLIATANQGSEATYESGFVIDKFPISRPNLTFSTLTVSNMSPEDSSIYLCSVAGSRETQYFGPGTRLLVL.